This is a list of T cell receptor beta chains from one sample in a study of tumor-infiltrating lymphocytes in localized non-small cell lung cancer. Only in-frame clones appear in the TCRdb table, and some are missing; sequencing was by immunoSEQ multiplex PCR. This table has just under 6,500 clones, roughly 74% appearing once. The sequencing sample was made of lung tumor tissue. These TCRs come from a human donor with non-small cell lung cancer. The CDR3 runs from the conserved cysteine through the conserved F or W. Fields, in order: clone size, J gene, V gene, CDR3 protein. Expanded clones are given a class, and other clones once, few, many or no size at all.

few,TRBJ1-5,TRBV19,CASRQPNQPQHF
few,TRBJ1-1,TRBV19,CASSIEVGRYEAFF
.,TRBJ2-7,TRBV7-2,CASSLAFHEQYF
.,TRBJ2-5,TRBV7-9,CASSLGLVGETQYF
few,TRBJ1-2,TRBV10-3,CAISEWGSSSGYTF
.,TRBJ1-2,TRBV6-5,CASSYVRGSNYGYTF
.,TRBJ2-1,TRBV6-1,CASSELGSYNEQFF
.,TRBJ1-1,TRBV7-7,CASSYGFGTEAFF
.,TRBJ2-7,TRBV29-1,CSVLTGTYSYEQYF
once,TRBJ2-3,TRBV7-2,CASSLLGQGGDTQYF
.,TRBJ2-7,TRBV6-1,CASSPHRQVSYEQYF
once,TRBJ2-7,TRBV4-2,CASSQEPSVSSYEQYF
few,TRBJ2-7,TRBV11-3,CASSLDGGHLEQYF
.,TRBJ2-5,TRBV28,CASSSTRAGGLETQYF
.,TRBJ1-5,TRBV28,CASSFGDRVDQPQHF
.,TRBJ2-1,TRBV5-1,CASSLEIAVYNEQFF
few,TRBJ1-1,TRBV7-3,CASSLGGDTEAFF
.,TRBJ2-3,TRBV7-6,CASSLRGGPTDTQYF
.,TRBJ1-3,TRBV15,CATSRGTVSGNTIYF
.,TRBJ2-3,TRBV5-4,CASSLTSGGFADTQYF
.,TRBJ2-2,TRBV14,CASSQLPGQGLTGELFF
.,TRBJ1-5,TRBV7-2,CASSPKTGGLNQPQHF
.,TRBJ2-1,TRBV11-2,CASSSWGDYNEQFF
.,TRBJ1-2,TRBV14,CASSQGGFNYGYTF
.,TRBJ2-5,TRBV5-1,CASSQQETQYF
.,TRBJ1-1,TRBV7-3,CASSFGGDTEAFF
.,TRBJ1-4,TRBV28,CASSSYLGATTNEKLFF
.,TRBJ1-2,TRBV4-2,CASLRAGSGYGYTF
.,TRBJ2-5,TRBV5-1,CASSYRTGDQETQYF
.,TRBJ1-2,TRBV19,CASSIGRMSDGYTF
.,TRBJ1-4,TRBV6-1,CASSEYYREGKLFF
.,TRBJ2-1,TRBV18,CASSLTGFNEQFF
.,TRBJ2-2,TRBV2,CASSETAGPGELFF
.,TRBJ1-5,TRBV2,CASSWDSSYSNQPQHF
few,TRBJ2-3,TRBV2,CASRQGSDTQYF